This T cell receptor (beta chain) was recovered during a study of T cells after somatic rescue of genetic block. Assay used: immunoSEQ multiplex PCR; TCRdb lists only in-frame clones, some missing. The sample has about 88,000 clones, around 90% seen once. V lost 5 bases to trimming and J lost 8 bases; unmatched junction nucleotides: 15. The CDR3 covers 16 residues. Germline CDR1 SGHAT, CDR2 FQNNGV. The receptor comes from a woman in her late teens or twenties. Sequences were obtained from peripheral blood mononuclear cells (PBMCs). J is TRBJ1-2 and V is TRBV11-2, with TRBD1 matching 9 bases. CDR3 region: CASSLGGTGTSQGYTF. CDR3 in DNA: TGTGCCAGCAGCCTAGGGGGGACAGGGACTAGTCAGGGCTACACCTTC.